The source of this TCR beta chain is a study of shared clonotypes between healthy human individuals. Turning to the study itself: Each donor had three CD4 naive, three CD4 memory, two CD8 naive and one CD8 memory plate.

The germline CDR1 and CDR2 sequences are MGHDK and SYGVNS. CDR3 size: 13 residues. The V gene lost 3 bases and the J gene lost 1 base, with 6 bases spanning the gap. Only in-frame clones appear in the TCRdb table, and some are missing; sequencing was by immunoSEQ multiplex PCR. The repertoire holds just over 2,000,000 clones, about 95% seen once, with roughly 0.13% in the top ten. The sequence derives from a man between 18 and 35 years old in good health. The sample consisted of naive CD4+ T cells sorted from blood. Subset denoted: CD45RA+ positively selected. The genes are TRBV25-1 and TRBJ1-1; no reliable D call. This chain's CDR3 is CASSDPRNTEAFF. The CDR3 DNA is TGTGCCAGCAGTGATCCACGGAACACTGAAGCTTTCTTT.